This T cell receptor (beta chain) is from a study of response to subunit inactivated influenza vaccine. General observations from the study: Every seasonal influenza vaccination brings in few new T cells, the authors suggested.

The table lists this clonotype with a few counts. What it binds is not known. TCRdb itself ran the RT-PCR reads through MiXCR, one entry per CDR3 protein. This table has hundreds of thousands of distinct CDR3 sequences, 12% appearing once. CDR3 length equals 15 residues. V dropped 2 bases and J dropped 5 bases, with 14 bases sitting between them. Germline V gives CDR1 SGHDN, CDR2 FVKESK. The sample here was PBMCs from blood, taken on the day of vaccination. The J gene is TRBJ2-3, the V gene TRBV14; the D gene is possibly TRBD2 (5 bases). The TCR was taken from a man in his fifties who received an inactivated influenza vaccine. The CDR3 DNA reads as TGTGCCAGCAGCCAACTTTTGGCGGGCATAGATACGCAGTATTTT. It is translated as CASSQLLAGIDTQYF.